The sequence of this T cell receptor (beta chain) was determined in a study of long-term antiretroviral therapy in people with HIV. Sequencing used immunoSEQ v3.0 at survey level. The table came from immunoSEQ multiplex PCR; TCRdb's copy has only in-frame clones and leaves some out. The sample yields some 28,000 clones, 80% seen once. In the case of this clone: Its antigen is not identified.

Germline-derived CDR1 and CDR2 are SNHLY and FYNNEI. The V end was cut by 7 bases, the J end by 1 base, with 11 bases between. This CDR3 contains 14 residues. Study results and caveats: Investigators report no available data on ART adherence, viral resistance or therapy changes. Clonotypes expanded prior to ART showed repertoire dominance at all sampled time points. The range of CDR3 lengths in HIV repertoires proved narrower than that found in controls.

The rearrangement joins TRBV2 to TRBJ2-1; TRBD1 or TRBD2 may be the D gene (5 bases each). This sample comprised unsorted PBMCs, obtained 0.3 years after starting antiretroviral therapy. This receptor was taken from a man aged 40-49 years with HIV. CDR3 in DNA: TGTGCCAGCACTAGGGACCCGTCCTACAATGAGCAGTTCTTC. Protein sequence: CASTRDPSYNEQFF.